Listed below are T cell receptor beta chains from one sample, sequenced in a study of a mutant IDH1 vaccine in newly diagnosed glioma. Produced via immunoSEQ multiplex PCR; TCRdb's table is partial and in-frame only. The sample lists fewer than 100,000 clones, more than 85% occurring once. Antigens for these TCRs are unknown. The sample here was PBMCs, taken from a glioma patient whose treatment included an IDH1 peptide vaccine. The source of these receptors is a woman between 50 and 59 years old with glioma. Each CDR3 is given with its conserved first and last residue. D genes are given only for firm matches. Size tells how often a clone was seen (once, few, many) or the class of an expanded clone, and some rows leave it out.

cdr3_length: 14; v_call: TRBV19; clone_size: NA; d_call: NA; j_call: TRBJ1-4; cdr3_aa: CASSMGSSEEKLFF; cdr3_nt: TGTGCCAGTAGTATGGGCTCTTCGGAGGAAAAACTGTTTTTT
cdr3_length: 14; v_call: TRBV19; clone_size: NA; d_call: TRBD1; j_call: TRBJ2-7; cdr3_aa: CASSRGQVGYEQYF; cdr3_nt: TGTGCCAGTAGTCGTGGACAGGTAGGATACGAGCAGTACTTC
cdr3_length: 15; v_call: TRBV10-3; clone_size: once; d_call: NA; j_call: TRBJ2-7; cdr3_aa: CAISEEAGGSYEQYF; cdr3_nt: TGTGCCATCAGTGAGGAGGCCGGAGGTTCCTACGAGCAGTACTTC
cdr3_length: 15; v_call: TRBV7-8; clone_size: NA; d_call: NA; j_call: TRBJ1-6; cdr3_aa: CASSSADWDNSPLHF; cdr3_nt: TGTGCCAGCAGCTCCGCAGATTGGGATAATTCACCCCTCCACTTT
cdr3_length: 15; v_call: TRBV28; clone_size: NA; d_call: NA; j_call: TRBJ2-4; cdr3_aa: CASSPTFSAKNIQYF; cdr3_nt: TGTGCCAGCAGCCCGACATTTTCCGCCAAAAACATTCAGTACTTC
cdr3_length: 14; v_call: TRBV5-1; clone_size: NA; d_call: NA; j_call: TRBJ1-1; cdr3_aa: CASSFGQLNTEAFF; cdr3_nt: TGCGCCAGCAGCTTTGGGCAGTTAAACACTGAAGCTTTCTTT
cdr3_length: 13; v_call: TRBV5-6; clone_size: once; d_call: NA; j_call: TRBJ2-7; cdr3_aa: CASSFWGGNEQYF; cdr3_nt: TGTGCCAGCAGCTTCTGGGGGGGCAACGAGCAGTACTTC
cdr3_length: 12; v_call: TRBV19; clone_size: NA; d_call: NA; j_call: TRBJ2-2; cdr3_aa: CASTRVTGELFF; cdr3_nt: TGTGCCAGTACCCGGGTCACCGGGGAGCTGTTTTTT
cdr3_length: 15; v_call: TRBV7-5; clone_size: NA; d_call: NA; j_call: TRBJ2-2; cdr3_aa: CARSLDGGGTGELFF; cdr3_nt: TGTGCCAGAAGCTTAGACGGAGGTGGTACCGGGGAGCTGTTTTTT
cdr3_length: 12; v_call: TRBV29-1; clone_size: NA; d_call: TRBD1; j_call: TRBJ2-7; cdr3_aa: CSGSGTGDEQYF; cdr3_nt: TGCAGCGGCAGTGGGACAGGAGACGAGCAGTACTTC
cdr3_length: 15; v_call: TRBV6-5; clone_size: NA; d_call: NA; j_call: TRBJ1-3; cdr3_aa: CASTPTRGLGDTIYF; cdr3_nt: TGTGCCAGCACTCCGACGCGGGGCCTGGGGGACACCATATATTTT
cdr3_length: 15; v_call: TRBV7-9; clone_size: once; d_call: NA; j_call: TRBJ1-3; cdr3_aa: CASSSQLYGGNTIYF; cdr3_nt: TGTGCCAGCAGCTCCCAGTTGTACGGCGGAAACACCATATATTTT
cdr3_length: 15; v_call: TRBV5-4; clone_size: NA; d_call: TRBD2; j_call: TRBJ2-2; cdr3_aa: CASSGLAGATGELFF; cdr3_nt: TGTGCCAGCAGCGGGCTAGCGGGAGCGACCGGGGAGCTGTTTTTT
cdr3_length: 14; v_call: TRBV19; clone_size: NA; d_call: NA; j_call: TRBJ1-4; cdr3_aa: CASSPRGTNEKLFF; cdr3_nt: TGTGCCAGTAGTCCCCGCGGCACGAATGAAAAACTGTTTTTT
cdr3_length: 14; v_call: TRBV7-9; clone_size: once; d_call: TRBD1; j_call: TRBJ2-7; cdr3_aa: CASSFPDRIYEQYF; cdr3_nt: TGTGCCAGCAGCTTCCCGGACAGGATCTACGAGCAGTACTTC
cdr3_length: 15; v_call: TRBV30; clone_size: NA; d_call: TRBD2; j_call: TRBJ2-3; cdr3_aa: CAWSSLAGPPDTQYF; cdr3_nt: TGTGCCTGGAGCTCGCTAGCGGGACCCCCAGATACGCAGTATTTT
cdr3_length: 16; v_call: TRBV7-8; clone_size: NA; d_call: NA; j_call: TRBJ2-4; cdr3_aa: CASSPEDRVAKNIQYF; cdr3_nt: TGTGCCAGCAGCCCAGAGGACAGAGTAGCCAAAAACATTCAGTACTTC
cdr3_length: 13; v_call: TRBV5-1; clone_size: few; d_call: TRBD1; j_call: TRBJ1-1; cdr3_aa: CASSLTGDTEAFF; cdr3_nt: TGCGCCAGCAGCTTGACAGGGGACACTGAAGCTTTCTTT
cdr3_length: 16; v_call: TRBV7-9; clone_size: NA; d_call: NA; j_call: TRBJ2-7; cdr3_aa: CASSLSGGSVPYEQYF; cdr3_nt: TGTGCCAGCAGCCTCTCTGGGGGGTCCGTGCCCTACGAGCAGTACTTC
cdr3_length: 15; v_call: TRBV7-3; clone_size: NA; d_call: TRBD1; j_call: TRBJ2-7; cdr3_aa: CASSLTGTGTYEQYF; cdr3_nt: TGTGCCAGCAGCTTGACCGGGACAGGGACCTACGAGCAGTACTTC
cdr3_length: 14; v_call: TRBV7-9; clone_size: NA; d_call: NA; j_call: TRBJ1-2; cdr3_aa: CASTSGTYAGGYTF; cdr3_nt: TGTGCCAGCACCTCAGGGACCTACGCGGGGGGCTACACCTTC
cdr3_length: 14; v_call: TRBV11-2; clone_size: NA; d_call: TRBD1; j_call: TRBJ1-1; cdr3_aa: CASSPNRGGTEAFF; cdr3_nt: TGTGCCAGCAGCCCGAACAGGGGGGGGACTGAAGCTTTCTTT
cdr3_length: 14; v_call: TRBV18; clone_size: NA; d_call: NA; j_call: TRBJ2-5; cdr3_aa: CASSPPSRPETQYF; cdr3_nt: TGTGCCAGCTCACCACCGAGCAGGCCAGAGACCCAGTACTTC
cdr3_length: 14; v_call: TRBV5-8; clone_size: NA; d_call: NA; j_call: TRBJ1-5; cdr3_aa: CASSPRVGNQPQHF; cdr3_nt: TGTGCCAGCAGCCCCCGAGTGGGAAATCAGCCCCAGCATTTT
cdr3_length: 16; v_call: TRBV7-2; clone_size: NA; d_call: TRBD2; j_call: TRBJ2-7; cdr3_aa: CASSLGPAGGAYEQYF; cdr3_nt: TGTGCCAGCAGCTTAGGTCCAGCGGGAGGCGCCTACGAGCAGTACTTC
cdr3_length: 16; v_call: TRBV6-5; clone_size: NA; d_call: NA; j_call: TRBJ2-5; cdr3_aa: CASSYSGVGGQETQYF; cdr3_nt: TGTGCCAGCAGTTACTCGGGGGTTGGAGGGCAAGAGACCCAGTACTTC
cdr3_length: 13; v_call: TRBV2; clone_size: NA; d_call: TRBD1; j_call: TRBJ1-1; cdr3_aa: CASSGGQGAEAFF; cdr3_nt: TGTGCCAGCAGTGGGGGGCAGGGGGCTGAAGCTTTCTTT
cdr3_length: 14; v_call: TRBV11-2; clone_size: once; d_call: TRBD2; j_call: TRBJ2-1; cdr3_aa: CASSSPGGYNEQFF; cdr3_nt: TGTGCCAGCAGCTCTCCCGGGGGGTACAATGAGCAGTTCTTC
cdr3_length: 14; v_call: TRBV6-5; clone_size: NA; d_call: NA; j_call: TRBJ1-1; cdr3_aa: CASSYSAENTEAFF; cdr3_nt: TGTGCCAGCAGTTACTCGGCGGAGAACACTGAAGCTTTCTTT
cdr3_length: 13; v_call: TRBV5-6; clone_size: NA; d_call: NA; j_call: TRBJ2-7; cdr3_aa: CASSLGYAYEQYF; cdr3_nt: TGTGCCAGCAGCTTGGGCTACGCCTACGAGCAGTACTTC
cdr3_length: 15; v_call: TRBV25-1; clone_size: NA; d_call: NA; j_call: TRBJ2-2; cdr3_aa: CASSEGTQNTGELFF; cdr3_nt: TGTGCCAGCAGTGAAGGAACACAGAACACCGGGGAGCTGTTTTTT
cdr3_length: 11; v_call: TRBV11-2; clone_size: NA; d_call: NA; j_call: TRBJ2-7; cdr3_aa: CATEKGREQYF; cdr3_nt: TGTGCCACCGAAAAGGGTAGGGAGCAGTACTTC
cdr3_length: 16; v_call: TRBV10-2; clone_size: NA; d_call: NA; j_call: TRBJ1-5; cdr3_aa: CASSTGGGVSNQPQHF; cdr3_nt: TGCGCCAGCAGCACCGGCGGCGGGGTGAGCAATCAGCCCCAGCATTTT
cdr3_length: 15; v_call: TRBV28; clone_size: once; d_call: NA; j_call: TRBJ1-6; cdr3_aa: CASSLIGRNNSPLHF; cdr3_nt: TGTGCCAGCAGTTTGATCGGGCGGAATAATTCACCCCTCCACTTT
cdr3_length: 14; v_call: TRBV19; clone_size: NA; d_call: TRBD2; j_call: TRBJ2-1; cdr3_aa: CASSVSGRKDEQFF; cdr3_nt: TGTGCCAGTAGTGTGAGCGGGAGAAAGGATGAGCAGTTCTTC